These T cell receptor beta chains were read from a single sample in a study of patients and donors after allogeneic stem cell transplantation. From the RT-PCR reads, TCRdb called clonotypes with MiXCR, one entry per CDR3 protein. The sample contains roughly 940,000 distinct CDR3 sequences, roughly 17% of which appear only once. Sequencing used blood, either unsorted or a sorted T cell fraction (not recorded which). These receptors all come from a human donor who was either an allogeneic HSCT recipient or a stem cell or donor lymphocyte infusion donor (not recorded which). It is not recorded whose cells these are; they may come from a transplant donor. The CDR3 runs from the conserved cysteine through the conserved F or W. The order of the fields is J gene, clone size, V gene, D gene, CDR3 protein, CDR3 DNA. The D gene is left open where the match is weak. Some rows mark clone size as missing; the rest say once, few, many or name a class of expanded clone.

>TRBJ2-1|NA|TRBV3-1|NA
CASSQFQGEQFF
TGTGCCAGCAGCCAATTCCAGGGGGAGCAGTTCTTC
>TRBJ2-1|NA|TRBV7-6|NA
CASSLLVGDEQFF
TGTGCCAGCAGCTTACTAGTTGGGGATGAGCAGTTCTTC
>TRBJ1-1|many|TRBV29-1|NA
CSVVPSEKNTEAFF
TGCAGCGTTGTTCCCTCAGAGAAGAACACTGAAGCTTTCTTT
>TRBJ2-2|NA|TRBV7-9|TRBD2
CASSFQAGVTGELFF
TGTGCCAGCAGCTTCCAAGCGGGGGTTACCGGGGAGCTGTTTTTT
>TRBJ2-3|few|TRBV27|NA
CASSTIEILGSGDTQYF
TGTGCCAGCTCGACGATAGAGATTTTAGGGTCCGGAGATACGCAGTATTTT
>TRBJ2-1|many|TRBV11-2|NA
CASSLEGRGRGGEFF
TGTGCCAGCAGCTTAGAGGGCAGGGGCAGGGGTGGCGAGTTCTTC
>TRBJ2-3|NA|TRBV11-3|TRBD2
CASSGAGATDTQYF
TGTGCCAGCAGTGGAGCGGGGGCGACAGATACGCAGTATTTT
>TRBJ1-1|NA|TRBV29-1|NA
CSVKAWEKNTEAFF
TGCAGCGTAAAGGCTTGGGAAAAGAACACTGAAGCTTTCTTT
>TRBJ1-1|NA|TRBV20-1|NA
CSAGPREAFF
TGCAGTGCTGGGCCCAGGGAAGCTTTCTTT
>TRBJ2-1|few|TRBV18|TRBD1
CASSPTGGSYNEQFF
TGTGCCAGCTCACCTACAGGGGGCTCCTACAATGAGCAGTTCTTC
>TRBJ2-3|NA|TRBV5-4|TRBD2
CASSLLAGISTDTQYF
TGTGCCAGCAGCCTTTTAGCGGGGATTAGCACAGATACGCAGTATTTT
>TRBJ2-1|few|TRBV5-6|TRBD2
CASSLRLAASYNEQFF
TGTGCCAGCAGCTTGCGGCTAGCGGCCTCCTACAATGAGCAGTTCTTC
>TRBJ1-4|few|TRBV15|NA
CATSLPTEENEKLFF
TGTGCCACCAGCTTACCGACAGAAGAAAATGAAAAACTGTTTTTT
>TRBJ2-7|NA|TRBV20-1|TRBD2
CSARGLAGKTYEQYF
TGCAGTGCTAGGGGACTAGCGGGCAAAACCTACGAGCAGTACTTC
>TRBJ2-1|NA|TRBV25-1|NA
CASSETLQGRNEQFF
TGTGCCAGCAGTGAAACCCTACAGGGACGGAATGAGCAGTTCTTC
>TRBJ1-2|NA|TRBV5-1|NA
CASSLSQKAVYTF
TGCGCCAGCAGCTTGAGTCAAAAGGCAGTCTACACCTTC
>TRBJ1-3|NA|TRBV27|NA
CASSPTGSRSTIYF
TGTGCCAGCAGTCCCACGGGGTCCCGGTCCACCATATATTTT
>TRBJ2-1|many|TRBV20-1|NA
CSATRSGNEQFF
TGCAGTGCTACCCGTAGCGGAAATGAGCAGTTCTTC
>TRBJ1-2|few|TRBV12-3/TRBV12-4|TRBD1
CASSPYRGPDGYTF
TGTGCCAGCAGTCCCTACAGGGGGCCGGATGGCTACACCTTC
>TRBJ1-5|NA|TRBV6-1|NA
CASRKQGLRQPQHF
TGTGCCAGCAGAAAACAGGGATTACGGCAGCCCCAGCATTTT
>TRBJ1-2|once|TRBV20-1|NA
CSAMGRGYGYTF
TGCAGTGCTATGGGGAGGGGCTATGGCTACACCTTC
>TRBJ2-7|NA|TRBV25-1|TRBD2
CASSEAGVAREQYF
TGTGCCAGCAGTGAGGCGGGAGTAGCGCGGGAGCAGTACTTC
>TRBJ1-4|few|TRBV5-8|NA
CASSLVLQSATNEKLFF
TGTGCCAGCAGCTTGGTTCTACAGTCAGCAACTAATGAAAAACTGTTTTTT
>TRBJ1-4|NA|TRBV12-3/TRBV12-4|TRBD1
CASSLARTGTGNEKLFF
TGTGCCAGCAGTTTAGCCAGGACCGGGACAGGCAACGAAAAACTGTTTTTT
>TRBJ2-3|few|TRBV4-3|NA
CASSQDHRVPDTQYF
TGCGCCAGCAGCCAAGATCACAGGGTCCCAGATACGCAGTATTTT
>TRBJ2-1|few|TRBV29-1|TRBD2
CSVGTLSSGRTNEQFF
TGCAGCGTTGGCACCTTATCTAGCGGGAGAACCAATGAGCAGTTCTTC